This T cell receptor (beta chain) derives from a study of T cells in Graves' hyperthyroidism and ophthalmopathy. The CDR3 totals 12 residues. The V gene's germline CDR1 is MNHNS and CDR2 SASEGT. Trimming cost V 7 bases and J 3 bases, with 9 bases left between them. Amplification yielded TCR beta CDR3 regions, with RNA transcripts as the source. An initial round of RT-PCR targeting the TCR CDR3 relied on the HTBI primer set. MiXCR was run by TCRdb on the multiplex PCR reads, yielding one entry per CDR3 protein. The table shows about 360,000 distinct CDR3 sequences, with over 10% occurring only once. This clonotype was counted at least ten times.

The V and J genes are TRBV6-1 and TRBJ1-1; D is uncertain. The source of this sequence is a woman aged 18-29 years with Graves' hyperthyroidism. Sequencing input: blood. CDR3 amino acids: CASTGFDTEAFF. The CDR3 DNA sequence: TGTGCCAGCACAGGCTTCGACACTGAAGCTTTCTTT.